This record looks at one TCR beta chain sequence and its context. Its antigen has not been determined. The input lacks base qualities; no much larger clone sits a single base away. The intended sense of this specimen's time point label: patch test 1, 2 weeks after DPC sensitization. Explained via the paper, the treatment or condition label denotes: therapeutic diphenylcyclopropenone sensitization with weekly scalp DPC. Blood at each patch-test visit was drawn before the patch test was applied. Eligible patients were aged 18 to 70, diagnosed with alopecia, deemed suitable for DPC therapy, and excluded if pregnant. Total RNA was extracted from unfractionated whole blood collected in Tempus Blood RNA tubes. Reading from cysteine to phenylalanine, the CDR3 counts 14 amino acids. Only CDR3 DNA is held: 42 bases, read in frame from base 1. CDR1 DFQATT and CDR2 SNEGSKA are derived from the germline V gene (reference sequence). V sheds 3 bases and J sheds 1 base, leaving 12 bases between their ends.

This entry comes from a study of human T cells and chemical hapten exposure (TCRdb year 2021). Study-level background: For sensitization, 2% DPC in acetone was applied to an approximately 2 cm by approximately 2 cm area of upper inner arm skin. Blood samples were taken from patients before sensitization (week 0) and at 2, 6 and about 24 weeks after DPC sensitization. Blood for TCR sequencing was provided by twenty-nine alopecia patients at one to four time points (pre-sensitization, 2, 6 and 24 weeks). Libraries were pooled for sequencing, and per-sample TCR yields varied mainly because of small differences in library volumes within the pool. Patch testing was done on the upper back using Finn chambers containing 0.01% DPC, and results were scored after 6 days according to International Contact Dermatitis Research Group standards. Throughout the study period of around 25 weeks, patients also received therapeutic DPC doses to the scalp every week. In alopecia patients, the study followed how the peripheral blood TCR repertoire changed in vivo over primary and secondary sensitization to diphenylcyclopropenone (DPC), a hapten. Most of the patients in the cohort were female, and the cohort covered alopecia areata with under or over 50% scalp involvement, alopecia totalis and alopecia universalis. Points the paper makes about the study in general: Patch test score correlated positively with the number of PT1 expanded TCRs, reaching significance at thresholds 8, 16 and 32 but not at 4. After repeated subsampling, the strength of the expansion versus patch-test correlation and the threshold at which it became significant changed. DPC sensitization did not change how many TCRs were above 1 in 1000 frequency, and no evidence was found of alterations in global repertoire structure. Because all patients had alopecia, a presumed autoimmune disease, the immune response of the patients might differ from that of healthy individuals. Significantly more large CDR3 similarity clusters were formed by expanded TCRs than by pre-sensitization or healthy control sets, consistent with antigen-driven responses.

Library preparation employed RACE. Sequencing was carried out with a NextSeq 500. During library preparation, unique molecular identifiers were attached to individual cDNA molecules so that TCRs could be counted in a quantitative, reproducible way. Both TCR alpha and TCR beta chains were sequenced from each blood RNA sample. In the authors' own workflow: The median number of TCRs per sample was 95,638, ranging from 23,224 to 690,600. The Decombinator software suite was used to annotate V, J and CDR3 in the TCR reads. Every sample was subsampled to the same number of TCRs (28,000) for the PS versus PT1 abundance plots. TCRs were defined as expanded if absent before sensitization and observed at least eight times at the 2-week time point. The raw public reads went through TCRdb reprocessing: fastp at Q25, MiXCR clone calling, in-frame beta chains kept. Rows merge per CDR3 protein into single entries with the most common DNA and genes. TCRdb's processing, not the authors' own work, is the source of the V and J calls. This sample lists approximately 90,000 distinct CDR3 sequences; over 10% were detected once. The ten largest account for 2% to 2.5% of the sample.

The chain couples TRBV20-1 to TRBJ2-5, and TRBD2 may be the D gene, going by 6 matching bases. The sequence derives from a woman aged 40 to 50 with alopecia areata. Some clones in this sample may be carry-over from other donors' samples. The specimen was whole blood, collected in connection with sensitization to the hapten diphenylcyclopropenone (DPC). The CDR3 loop reads CSARRLGGQETQYF. The nucleotides read TGCAGTGCTAGGCGACTAGGTGGCCAAGAGACCCAGTACTTC.